These 28 T cell receptor beta chains were sequenced from one sample in a study of HIV-infected patients and healthy controls. Reverse transcription used 450 to 550 ng RNA and constant-region primers for alpha and beta. Each of the alpha and beta chains got its own library through chain-specific third strand synthesis with indices. TCRdb reprocessed the 5' RACE reads via MiXCR and lists one record per CDR3 protein. The sample shows approximately 6,600 distinct CDR3 sequences, around 9.3% of them seen only once. Roughly three months, about 14 weeks, into antiretroviral therapy, follow-up blood was collected. All unsorted peripheral T cells were captured because whole blood was used without fractionation. The specimen was blood, collected during antiretroviral therapy. The source is an adult with HIV infection.

In its sample, this clonotype ranks as medium-sized. V and J are TRBV4-1 and TRBJ2-7; D not certain. The CDR3 runs to 14 residues. With 1 base removed from V and 4 bases from J, the gap between germline ends came to 11 bases. Germline V gives CDR1 MGHRA, CDR2 YSYEKL. The CDR3 nucleotides read TGCGCCAGCAGCCAAGGTATTAGCAGATACGAGCAGTACTTC. It translates to CASSQGISRYEQYF.

This clonotype counts as medium-sized. The V call is TRBV9, the J call TRBJ1-1; weak D call: TRBD1 (5 bases). Germline assignment: CDR1 SGDLS and CDR2 YYNGEE. The CDR3 has 14 amino acids. V shed 0 bases and J shed 10 bases, with 16 bases lying between them. The CDR3 loop is CASSVDGTRLGAFF. The CDR3 coding sequence is TGTGCCAGCAGCGTAGATGGGACGAGGCTAGGAGCTTTCTTT.

This clonotype was detected many times. The chain is built from TRBV12-3 or TRBV12-4 and TRBJ2-1, with TRBD2 matching over 12 bases. The CDR3 totals 16 residues. V dropped 3 bases and J dropped 4; count of bases not matched to a gene: 4. As DNA, the CDR3 is TGTGCCAGCAGTTTCACTAGCGGGGGGCGATACAATGAGCAGTTCTTC. Its translation: CASSFTSGGRYNEQFF.

Relative to its sample, this clonotype is medium-sized. This chain joins TRBV5-1 and TRBJ1-5, with a weak D call TRBD1 (6 bases). The germline V gene encodes CDR1 SGHRS and CDR2 YFSETQ. Trimming shortened V by 0 bases and J by 2 bases, and 6 bases separated the two germline ends. The CDR3 is 14 amino acids. CDR3 coding DNA: TGCGCCAGCAGCTTGGAGGGGGGCAATCAGCCCCAGCATTTT. Its translation: CASSLEGGNQPQHF. The variable domain in full, completed from reference TRBV5-1 and TRBJ1-5, reads KAGVTQTPRYLIKTRGQQVTLSCSPISGHRSVSWYQQTPGQGLQFLFEYFSETQRNKGNFPGRFSGRQFSNSRSEMNVSTLELGDSALYLCASSLEGGNQPQHFGDGTRLSIL.

This clonotype was counted only a few times. The rearrangement links TRBV7-9 to TRBJ2-3; no reliable D call. Germline CDR1 SEHNR, CDR2 FQNEAQ (reference sequence). The ends were cut back, 3 bases at V and 2 bases at J, with 9 bases in the middle. There are 14 residues in the CDR3. Here the CDR3 DNA reads TGTGCCAGCAGCTTTTCCAAGAACACAGATACGCAGTATTTT. Translating it yields CASSFSKNTDTQYF.

Judged by abundance, this clonotype is medium-sized. The rearrangement links TRBV11-2 to TRBJ1-6; tentative D call: TRBD1 (5 bases). The V end lost 5 bases, the J end lost 5 bases, and 16 bases lay between the germline ends. Germline V gene data show CDR1 as SGHAT and CDR2 as FQNNGV. This CDR3 comprises 16 residues. DNA for the CDR3: TGTGCCAGCAGCCCAGCGATGGGGGTAAATAATTCACCCCTCCACTTT. It encodes CASSPAMGVNNSPLHF.

This clonotype was recorded a few times. The rearrangement joins TRBV19 to TRBJ1-5; possibly TRBD1 for D (6 bases). The CDR3 has 15 amino acids. V dropped 0 bases and J dropped 7 bases, with 13 bases sitting between them. Germline V gene sequence: CDR1 LNHDA, CDR2 SQIVND (reference sequence). For the CDR3, the DNA is TGTGCCAGTAGTATAGAAAGGGGGGCCGACCAGCCCCAGCATTTT. The encoded protein is CASSIERGADQPQHF.

This clonotype is categorized as medium-sized (0.01 to 0.1%). The J gene is TRBJ2-1, the V gene TRBV10-1; the D call may be TRBD1 or TRBD2 (5 bases each). V was trimmed by 3 bases and J by 4 bases, leaving 16 bases between them. The V gene's germline CDR1 is WNHNN and CDR2 SYGVQD (reference sequence). The CDR3 runs to 16 residues. In DNA, the CDR3 is TGCGCCAGCAGTGAATCCGGGGCAAGATATTACAATGAGCAGTTCTTC. Protein: CASSESGARYYNEQFF.

Sample share makes this clonotype medium-sized (0.01 to 0.1%). V and J are TRBV24-1 and TRBJ2-1; D possibly matches TRBD1 or TRBD2 (6 bases each). The CDR3 contains 14 residues. V dropped 11 bases and J dropped 3 bases, with 16 bases sitting between them. The V gene's germline CDR1 is KGHDR and CDR2 SFDVKD. CDR3 sequence: CAIAEGDIYNEQFF. The CDR3 nucleotides are TGTGCCATCGCGGAGGGGGACATCTACAATGAGCAGTTCTTC.

V gene TRBV6-5 combines with J gene TRBJ2-7; D is perhaps TRBD2 (6 bases). The CDR3 has 13 residues. Germline values: CDR1 MNHEY, CDR2 SVGAGI. This chain's CDR3 is CAARRDTAGEQYF. As DNA, the CDR3 is TGTGCGGCGAGGAGGGATACGGCGGGGGAGCAGTACTTC.

By its share, this clonotype is medium-sized. The V and J genes are TRBV12-3 or TRBV12-4 and TRBJ2-3; D call uncertain. V was shortened by 10 bases and J by 3 bases, with 14 bases between the two germline ends. The length of the CDR3 is 13 residues. The CDR3 is CATSRYRTDTQYF. DNA of the CDR3: TGTGCCACCTCGAGGTACCGTACAGATACGCAGTATTTT.

The chain employs TRBV6-2 or TRBV6-3 and TRBJ2-7, with 8 bases lining up with TRBD1. The V and J ends lost 2 bases and 3 bases, in that order; junction bases with no gene match: 12. The germline V gene encodes CDR1 MNHEY and CDR2 SVGEGT. The CDR3 length is 17 residues. The CDR3 spells CASSYPPEYRGYYEQYF. CDR3 bases: TGTGCCAGCAGTTACCCACCCGAATACAGGGGGTACTACGAGCAGTACTTC.

This clonotype was counted at least ten times. The V gene is TRBV27, the J gene TRBJ2-3; TRBD1 agrees at 9 bases. Germline loops: CDR1 MNHEY, CDR2 SMNVEV (reference sequence). The ends lost 7 bases at V and 4 bases at J; junction bases unmatched: 9. The CDR3 length is 15 residues. CDR3 coding DNA: TGTGCCAGCACCAACGGACAGGGGTGGTCAGATACGCAGTATTTT. Translated: CASTNGQGWSDTQYF.

This clonotype occurred many times. The gene calls are TRBV11-2 and TRBJ2-7, with TRBD2 matching 11 bases. J was trimmed by 2 bases and V by 5 bases; bases with no gene match: 11. Germline loops: CDR1 SGHAT, CDR2 FQNNGV. The CDR3 is 17 amino acids. CDR3 amino acids: CASSLLNLAGGAYEQYF. The CDR3 coding sequence is TGTGCCAGCAGCCTCCTAAATCTAGCGGGGGGCGCCTACGAGCAGTACTTC. The full variable domain, completed using reference TRBV11-2 and TRBJ2-7, is EAGVAQSPRYKIIEKRQSVAFWCNPISGHATLYWYQQILGQGPKLLIQFQNNGVVDDSQLPKDRFSAERLKGVDSTLKIQPAKLEDSAVYLCASSLLNLAGGAYEQYFGPGTRLTVT.

This rearrangement joins TRBV18 to TRBJ2-3; 9 bases match TRBD2. This CDR3 comprises 17 residues. The ends lost 6 bases at V and 2 bases at J; junction bases unmatched: 12. Germline CDR1 KGHSH, CDR2 LQKENI. The CDR3 region has the DNA TGTGCCAGCTCCCCTCAGATGCTAGCGGGGATCACAGATACGCAGTATTTT. It is translated as CASSPQMLAGITDTQYF.

Sample share makes this clonotype medium-sized. The chain carries TRBV11-2 and TRBJ1-1; no firm D call. The length of the CDR3 is 14 residues. The V end was cut by 6 bases, the J end by 0 bases, with 11 bases between. Germline V gives CDR1 SGHAT, CDR2 FQNNGV. CDR3 nucleotide sequence: TGTGCCAGCAGTCCCGGGCCCCTGAACACTGAAGCTTTCTTT. Amino acid sequence: CASSPGPLNTEAFF. Filled out from reference TRBV11-2 and TRBJ1-1, the complete variable domain reads EAGVAQSPRYKIIEKRQSVAFWCNPISGHATLYWYQQILGQGPKLLIQFQNNGVVDDSQLPKDRFSAERLKGVDSTLKIQPAKLEDSAVYLCASSPGPLNTEAFFGQGTRLTVV.

This clonotype ranks as medium-sized (0.01 to 0.1%). V gene TRBV7-3 combines with J gene TRBJ2-1; possibly TRBD2 for D (7 bases). The germline V gene encodes CDR1 SGHTA and CDR2 FQGTGA. There are 13 residues in the CDR3. V was shortened by 6 bases and J by 10 bases, with 16 bases between the two germline ends. CDR3 loop: CASSELGGGEQFF. The DNA for the CDR3 is TGTGCCAGCAGTGAACTGGGCGGGGGCGAGCAGTTCTTC.

This clonotype was counted at least ten times. This CDR3 reads CASSEQGGINQPQHF. CDR3 bases: TGCGCCAGCAGCGAGCAGGGGGGTATCAATCAGCCCCAGCATTTT. The chain couples TRBV5-1 to TRBJ1-5; 7 nucleotides align to TRBD1. The CDR3 is 15 residues long. The V and J ends lost 4 bases and 3 bases, in that order; junction bases with no gene match: 7. The germline CDR1 and CDR2 sequences are SGHRS and YFSETQ. The whole variable domain, remainder taken from reference TRBV5-1 and TRBJ1-5, is KAGVTQTPRYLIKTRGQQVTLSCSPISGHRSVSWYQQTPGQGLQFLFEYFSETQRNKGNFPGRFSGRQFSNSRSEMNVSTLELGDSALYLCASSEQGGINQPQHFGDGTRLSIL.

This clonotype was detected ten times or more. V usage is TRBV10-3 and J usage is TRBJ1-4; no clear D. The germline V gene encodes CDR1 ENHRY and CDR2 SYGVKD. This CDR3 spans 12 amino acids. Trimming left V 11 bases short and J 8 bases short, with 15 bases between. In DNA form, the CDR3 reads TGTGCCCACTCCTCTCTGGGGGAAAAACTGTTTTTT. The encoded protein is CAHSSLGEKLFF.

This clonotype rates as medium-sized. This chain uses TRBV4-1 with TRBJ2-4; 10 positions match TRBD1. With 5 bases clipped from V and 1 base from J, the junction kept 14 bases outside the gene matches. The germline CDR1 and CDR2 sequences are MGHRA and YSYEKL. The CDR3 sequence is 19 residues long. The DNA for the CDR3 is TGCGCCAGCAGCTACCGGGACAGGGGCTTCCAGGAGGCCAAAAACATTCAGTACTTC. This gives the protein CASSYRDRGFQEAKNIQYF.

This clonotype appeared many times. The chain is built from TRBV12-3 or TRBV12-4 and TRBJ2-7, with TRBD1 matching over 7 bases. CDR3 size: 13 residues. V was clipped by 6 bases and J by 4 bases; unmatched bases: 6. CDR3 DNA sequence: TGTGCCAGCAGAGACAGGGTCGGGTACGAGCAGTACTTC. Translating gives CASRDRVGYEQYF.

This clonotype is deemed medium-sized. The chain recombines TRBV20-1 with TRBJ2-1, with TRBD2 as a possible D gene (6 bases). Germline loops: CDR1 DFQATT, CDR2 SNEGSKA (reference sequence). V lost 6 bases and J 4 bases, leaving 16 bases between the germline ends. This CDR3 comprises 14 residues. CDR3 coding DNA: TGCAGTGCAAAGAGAGGAGGGAGTTACAATGAGCAGTTCTTC. Residues: CSAKRGGSYNEQFF.

In this sample, this clonotype turned up many times. V and J are TRBV7-9 and TRBJ1-4; TRBD1 might be the D (5 bases). The V gene lost 3 bases and the J gene lost 4 bases, with 30 bases spanning the gap. CDR3 size: 21 residues. Germline V gene data show CDR1 as SEHNR and CDR2 as FQNEAQ (reference sequence). The CDR3 reads CASSFGRGGALRLSLNEKLFF. CDR3 DNA sequence: TGTGCCAGCAGCTTCGGCCGGGGAGGGGCGCTCCGACTTTCACTTAATGAAAAACTGTTTTTT.

This clonotype was seen a handful of times. The chain joins TRBV12-3 or TRBV12-4 to TRBJ1-5; 7 bases map to TRBD1. V dropped 6 bases and J dropped 4; count of bases not matched to a gene: 3. CDR3 length: 13 residues. CDR3 residues: CASSLQGNQPQHF. Written as DNA, the CDR3 is TGTGCCAGCAGCTTACAGGGGAATCAGCCCCAGCATTTT.

This clonotype came up a few times. The chain recombines TRBV25-1 with TRBJ2-7, with D maybe TRBD1 (6 bases). The V gene's germline CDR1 is MGHDK and CDR2 SYGVNS. The CDR3 loop spans 13 amino acids. With 1 base removed from V and 3 bases from J, the gap between germline ends came to 7 bases. CDR3 residues: CASSEWTDYEQYF. DNA for the CDR3: TGTGCCAGCAGTGAATGGACAGACTACGAGCAGTACTTC.

Remarks on this clonotype: A much more abundant neighbour one base away suggests this may be a read error. The CDR3 region has the DNA TGTGCCAGCAGCCCAAGGCGGGGGGCAGGAGAGACCCAGTACTTC. Amino acid sequence: CASSPRRGAGETQYF. The chain recombines TRBV11-2 with TRBJ2-5; TRBD2 aligns across 8 bases. V trimming: 5 bases; J trimming: 4 bases; junction bases outside the gene matches: 9. CDR1 is SGHAT, CDR2 FQNNGV, per germline. This CDR3 is built from 15 residues.

This clonotype occurred many times. V and J are TRBV19 and TRBJ1-2; 7 nucleotides match TRBD1. Germline CDR1 reads LNHDA; CDR2 reads SQIVND (reference sequence). The CDR3 has 14 amino acids. With 5 bases clipped from V and 13 bases from J, the junction kept 16 bases outside the gene matches. CDR3 residues: CASSPQGQLPMSTF. The DNA for the CDR3 is TGTGCCAGTAGTCCCCAGGGACAGCTTCCGATGAGCACCTTC.

By share, this clonotype ranks as medium-sized. The chain uses TRBV12-3 or TRBV12-4 and TRBJ2-1; D gene uncertain. Trimming stripped 6 bases from V and 6 bases from J, with 12 bases between. The CDR3 has 13 amino acids. CDR3 protein: CASSPDTFNEQFF. CDR3 coding DNA: TGTGCCAGCAGCCCCGACACTTTCAATGAGCAGTTCTTC.